One and the same sample provided the 6 T cell receptor beta chains below, sequenced in a study of radiation and T cells in renal cell carcinoma (TCRdb year 2020). What the time point label conveys for this sample: baseline pretreatment blood. What the treatment or condition label conveys for this sample: 15 Gy SBRT to primary tumor, nephrectomy 4 weeks later. The library was produced with the immunoSEQ multiplex PCR assay. TCRdb limited this immuneACCESS table to in-frame rearrangements with V and J called. A share of clones is missing; checked studies link under half to unresolved V genes, and the rest is unexplained. This sample comprises 50,000 to 75,000 clones, approximately 80% of them detected only once. The ten largest make up 7.3% of the sample. The sequencing used blood, collected from a patient whose treatment included radiotherapy and nephrectomy. All receptors derive from a man aged 55 to 70 with renal cell carcinoma.

This chain links TRBV18 with TRBJ1-2, with D unclear. V gave up 3 bases and J gave up 5 bases, with 13 bases separating them. Germline loops: CDR1 KGHSH, CDR2 LQKENI. The CDR3 extends over 14 amino acids. The CDR3 sequence: CASSPQQSGYGYTF. The DNA for the CDR3 is TGTGCCAGCTCACCGCAACAGTCGGGGTATGGCTACACCTTC.

The V gene is TRBV5-1, the J gene TRBJ1-5; tentatively, D is TRBD1 (5 bases). The V gene's germline CDR1 is SGHRS and CDR2 YFSETQ. With 2 bases removed from V and 4 bases from J, the gap between germline ends came to 10 bases. The CDR3 loop spans 14 amino acids. This CDR3 is CASSLEGANQPQHF. The DNA for the CDR3 is TGCGCCAGCAGCTTAGAAGGGGCGAATCAGCCCCAGCATTTT.

By share, this clone ranks as medium-sized. The genes are TRBV6-1 and TRBJ2-7, with 8 bases lining up with TRBD1. The germline gives CDR1 MNHNS, CDR2 SASEGT. This CDR3 has 15 residues. V shed 11 bases and J 2 bases; nucleotides not matched to a gene: 14. The CDR3 spells CAGGKVGQGTYEQYF. For the CDR3, the DNA is TGTGCCGGCGGGAAGGTTGGACAGGGCACCTACGAGCAGTACTTC.

The chain recombines TRBV29-1 with TRBJ1-2, with D tentatively TRBD1 (5 bases). Germline V gene sequence: CDR1 SQVTM, CDR2 ANQGSEA. The CDR3 is 12 residues long. The V end was cut by 6 bases, the J end by 4 bases, with 12 bases between. CDR3 bases: TGCAGCGTAGGGTGGGGCATCTATGGCTACACCTTC. Translated, it gives CSVGWGIYGYTF.

The J gene is TRBJ2-2, the V gene TRBV14; TRBD2 is a possible D gene (6 bases). The CDR3 has 15 residues. Trimming removed 5 bases from V and 0 bases from J, with 10 bases in between. Germline CDR1 reads SGHDN; CDR2 reads FVKESK. In DNA, the CDR3 is TGTGCCAGCAGCGCCCCGGGGGCGAACACCGGGGAGCTGTTTTTT. This translates into CASSAPGANTGELFF.

J is TRBJ2-1 and V is TRBV15; 8 bases match TRBD2. The length of the CDR3 is 15 residues. Germline V CDR1 and CDR2: LNHNV, YYDKDF (reference sequence). V lost 0 bases to trimming and J lost 9 bases; unmatched junction nucleotides: 7. The CDR3 sequence is CATSRDKAGGFEQFF. The CDR3 DNA is TGTGCCACCAGCAGAGATAAGGCGGGAGGATTTGAGCAGTTCTTC.